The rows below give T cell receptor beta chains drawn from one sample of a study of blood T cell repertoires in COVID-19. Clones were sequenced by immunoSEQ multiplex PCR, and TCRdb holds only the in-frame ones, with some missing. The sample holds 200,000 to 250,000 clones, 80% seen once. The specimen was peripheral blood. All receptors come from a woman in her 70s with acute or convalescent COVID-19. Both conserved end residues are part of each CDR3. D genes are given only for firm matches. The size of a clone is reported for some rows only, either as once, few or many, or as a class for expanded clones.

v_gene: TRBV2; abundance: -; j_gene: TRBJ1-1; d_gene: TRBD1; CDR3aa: CASRDRGGYTEAFF; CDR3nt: TGTGCCAGCAGGGACAGGGGCGGGTACACTGAAGCTTTCTTT
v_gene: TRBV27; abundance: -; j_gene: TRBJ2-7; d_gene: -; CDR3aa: CASSLGGLYEQYF; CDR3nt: TGTGCCAGCAGTTTGGGGGGTCTTTACGAGCAGTACTTC
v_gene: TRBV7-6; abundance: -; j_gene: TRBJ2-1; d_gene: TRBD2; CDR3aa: CASSLGLGYNEQFF; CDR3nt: TGTGCCAGCAGCCTCGGACTAGGGTACAATGAGCAGTTCTTC
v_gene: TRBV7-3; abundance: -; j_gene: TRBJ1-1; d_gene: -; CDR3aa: CASSRDRNTEAFF; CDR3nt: TGTGCCAGCAGCCGAGACAGGAACACTGAAGCTTTCTTT
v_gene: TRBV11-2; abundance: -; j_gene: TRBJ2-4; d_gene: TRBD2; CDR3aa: CASSLGGGRGQNIQYF; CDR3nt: TGTGCCAGCAGCTTAGGAGGCGGGAGGGGGCAAAACATTCAGTACTTC
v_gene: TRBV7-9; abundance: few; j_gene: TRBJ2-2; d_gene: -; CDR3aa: CASSPKGQKTGELFF; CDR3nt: TGTGCCAGCAGCCCTAAGGGACAAAAAACCGGGGAGCTGTTTTTT
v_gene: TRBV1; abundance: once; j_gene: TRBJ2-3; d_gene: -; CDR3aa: CTSSQDVVAGADTQYF; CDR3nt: TGCACCAGCAGCCAAGATGTCGTGGCGGGGGCAGATACGCAGTATTTT
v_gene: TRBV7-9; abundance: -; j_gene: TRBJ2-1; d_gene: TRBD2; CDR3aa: CASSHGTSGNSDEQFF; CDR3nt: TGTGCCAGCAGCCACGGGACTAGCGGTAACAGTGATGAGCAGTTCTTC
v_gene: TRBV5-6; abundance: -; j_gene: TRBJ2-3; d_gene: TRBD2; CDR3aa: CASSFSGRGTDTQYF; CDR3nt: TGTGCCAGCAGCTTTAGCGGGAGAGGTACAGATACGCAGTATTTT
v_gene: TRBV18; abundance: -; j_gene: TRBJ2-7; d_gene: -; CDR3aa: CASSPANQGSFYEQYF; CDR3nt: TGTGCCAGCTCACCAGCTAACCAGGGGAGTTTTTACGAGCAGTACTTC
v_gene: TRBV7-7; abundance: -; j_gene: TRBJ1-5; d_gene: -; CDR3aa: CASSLRHPGVGQPQHF; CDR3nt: TGTGCCAGCAGCTTAAGGCACCCCGGGGTTGGTCAGCCCCAGCATTTT
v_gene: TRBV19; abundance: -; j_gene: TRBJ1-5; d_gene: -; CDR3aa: CASSGGADGNQPQHF; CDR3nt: TGTGCCAGTAGCGGGGGGGCGGATGGCAATCAGCCCCAGCATTTT
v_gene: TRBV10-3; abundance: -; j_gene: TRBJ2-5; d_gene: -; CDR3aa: CAISDLYQETQYF; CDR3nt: TGTGCCATCAGTGATCTGTACCAAGAGACCCAGTACTTC
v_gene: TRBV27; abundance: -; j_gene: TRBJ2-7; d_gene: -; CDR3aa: CASSLPGGEQYF; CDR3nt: TGTGCCAGCAGTCTCCCCGGTGGCGAGCAGTACTTC
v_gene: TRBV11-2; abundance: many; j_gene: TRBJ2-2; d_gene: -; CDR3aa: CASSFRDTLTGELFF; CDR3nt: TGTGCCAGCAGCTTCCGGGACACACTCACCGGGGAGCTGTTTTTT
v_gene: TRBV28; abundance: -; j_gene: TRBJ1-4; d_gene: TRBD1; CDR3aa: CASQPTGGAYEKLFF; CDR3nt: TGTGCCAGCCAACCGACAGGGGGCGCGTATGAAAAACTGTTTTTT
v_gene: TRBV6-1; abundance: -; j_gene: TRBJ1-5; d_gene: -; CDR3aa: CASSEDRVTAQHF; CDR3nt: TGTGCCAGCAGTGAAGATAGAGTTACAGCCCAGCATTTT
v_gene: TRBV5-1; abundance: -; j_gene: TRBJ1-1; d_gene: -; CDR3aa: CASSLVGGAMNTEAFF; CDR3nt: TGCGCCAGCAGCTTGGTAGGGGGGGCGATGAACACTGAAGCTTTCTTT
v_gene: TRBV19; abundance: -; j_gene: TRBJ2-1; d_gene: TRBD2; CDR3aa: CASSIGGSGNEQFF; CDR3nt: TGTGCCAGTAGTATTGGCGGGAGTGGCAATGAGCAGTTCTTC
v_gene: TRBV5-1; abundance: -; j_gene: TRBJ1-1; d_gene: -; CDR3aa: CASSPVLNTEAFF; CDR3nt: TGCGCCAGCAGCCCAGTCTTAAACACTGAAGCTTTCTTT
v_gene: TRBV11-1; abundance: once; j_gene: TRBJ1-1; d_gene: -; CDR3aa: CASSLVVTKLNTEAFF; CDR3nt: TGTGCCAGCAGCTTAGTGGTTACGAAACTAAACACTGAAGCTTTCTTT
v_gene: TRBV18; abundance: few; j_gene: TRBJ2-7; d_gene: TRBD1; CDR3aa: CASSPDRISYEQYF; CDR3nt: TGTGCCAGCTCCCCGGACAGGATTTCCTACGAGCAGTACTTC
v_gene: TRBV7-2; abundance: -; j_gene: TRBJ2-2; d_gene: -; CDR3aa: CASRSSAPNTGELFF; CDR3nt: TGTGCCAGCAGGTCTAGCGCCCCTAATACCGGGGAGCTGTTTTTT
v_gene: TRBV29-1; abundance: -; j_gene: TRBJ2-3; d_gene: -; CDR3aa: CSVLPTSRGADTDTQYF; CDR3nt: TGCAGCGTCCTACCTACCTCCAGGGGAGCGGACACAGATACGCAGTATTTT
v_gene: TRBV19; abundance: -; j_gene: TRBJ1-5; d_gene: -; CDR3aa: CASSPTPGVGNQPQHF; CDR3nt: TGTGCCAGTAGTCCAACACCAGGGGTTGGAAATCAGCCCCAGCATTTT
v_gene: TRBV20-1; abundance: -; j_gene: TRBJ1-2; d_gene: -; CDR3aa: CSVRVKYGYTF; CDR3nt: TGCAGTGTGAGAGTCAAATATGGCTACACCTTC
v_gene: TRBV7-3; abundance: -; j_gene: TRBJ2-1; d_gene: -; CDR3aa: CASSPTRSSYNEQFF; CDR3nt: TGTGCCAGCAGCCCTACAAGGAGCTCCTACAATGAGCAGTTCTTC
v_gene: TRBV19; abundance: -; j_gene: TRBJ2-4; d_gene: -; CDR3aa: CASSIKEGIQYF; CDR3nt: TGTGCCAGTAGTATTAAGGAGGGCATTCAGTACTTC
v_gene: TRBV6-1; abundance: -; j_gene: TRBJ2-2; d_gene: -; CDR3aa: CASSEGALGTGELFF; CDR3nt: TGTGCCAGCAGTGAAGGGGCGCTGGGCACCGGGGAGCTGTTTTTT
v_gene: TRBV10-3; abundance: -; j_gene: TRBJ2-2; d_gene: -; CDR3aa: CAISESRDKNTGELFF; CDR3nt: TGTGCCATCAGTGAGTCGAGGGACAAGAACACCGGGGAGCTGTTTTTT
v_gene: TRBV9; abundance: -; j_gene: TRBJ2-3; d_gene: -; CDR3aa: CASSVERAKTDTQYF; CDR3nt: TGTGCCAGCAGCGTAGAGCGGGCTAAAACAGATACGCAGTATTTT
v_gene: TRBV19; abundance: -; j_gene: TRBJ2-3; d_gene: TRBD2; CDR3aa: CASSPVAGDTDTQYF; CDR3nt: TGTGCCAGTAGTCCCGTAGCGGGAGACACAGATACGCAGTATTTT